The T cell receptor (beta chain) under discussion was sequenced for a study of blood T cell repertoires in COVID-19. Across the study: The United States, Italy and Spain supplied acute and convalescent COVID-19 samples.

This clone was detected only once. In the authors' workflow: Nucleated cell number was recorded as an estimate derived from reference gene primer amplification. The method was immunoSEQ multiplex PCR; TCRdb's version includes in-frame clones alone and lacks a portion of them. The D gene and trimming were derived from the DNA, and the V and J assignments and clone size from that table. The sample consists of fewer than 250,000 clones, about four fifths of them appearing once. Germline CDR1 is SGHAT and CDR2 is FQNNGV. CDR3 length: 14 amino acids. Unmatched junction bases numbered 4, after V lost 1 base and J lost 7 bases. Cohort placement rested on clinical history that participants reported themselves. Symptom resolution, clearance, or two negative PCRs marked donors in Cohort 3 as recovered.

The clonotype comes from a man in his fifties or sixties who had recovered from COVID-19. This chain links TRBV11-2 with TRBJ1-3, with 7 bases fitting TRBD1. The sample taken for sequencing was PBMCs or T cells enriched from blood (not recorded which). CDR3 amino acids: CASSLGVRGNTIYF. As DNA, the CDR3 is TGTGCCAGCAGCTTAGGAGTCAGGGGGAACACCATATATTTT.